This T cell receptor (beta chain) comes out of a study of T cell repertoires in cytomegalovirus infection. Germline CDR1 SGHTA, CDR2 FQGNSA. Trimming shortened V by 4 bases and J by 8 bases, and 24 bases separated the two germline ends. The CDR3 runs 17 residues. This clonotype was recorded many times. TCRdb reanalysed the reads using MiXCR and keeps one entry per CDR3 protein. This sample has hundreds of thousands of distinct CDR3 sequences; more than 9% occur once, and the top ten carry 3.5% to 4.5%. The chain couples TRBV7-2 to TRBJ2-1; possibly TRBD1 or TRBD2 for D (5 bases each). Specimen: PBMCs. The clonotype originates from a human donor in good health (CMV status not recorded). Some clones in this sample may be carry-over from other donors' samples. The CDR3 bases are TGTGCCAGCAGCTCCACACGGGGCCTAGCTGGTAGGGATGAGCAGTTCTTC. Translation: CASSSTRGLAGRDEQFF.